This T cell receptor (beta chain) was sequenced in a study of T cells after yellow fever vaccination. Study-level information: For low cell numbers, libraries were made with SMART-Seq v4 Ultra Low Input. Findings and limits, study-wide: Faster peaking, at day 5 versus 15, marked a secondary response that was weaker. Most primary-vaccination clones recurred post-booster (around 97% CD4, around 86% CD8).

At least ten counts were recorded for this clonotype. No antigen is known for it. This CDR3 has 13 amino acids. Trimming removed 2 bases from V and 9 bases from J; junction bases left unmatched: 7. Germline CDR1 LGHNA, CDR2 YSLEER. MiXCR, run by TCRdb on the 5' RACE reads, gives a single entry per CDR3 protein. This table holds about 69,000 distinct CDR3 sequences, 4.5% to 7.5% found once. V gene TRBV4-3 combines with J gene TRBJ2-7; 7 bases are a match to TRBD1. The sequencing here drew on CD4+ T cells sorted from PBMCs, taken approximately 15 days after the first yellow fever vaccination. This receptor was identified in a man between 18 and 35 years old who received the YFV17D yellow fever vaccine. CDR3 residues: CASSQQQGRGQYF. The CDR3 nucleotides read TGCGCCAGCAGCCAACAACAGGGGCGCGGGCAGTACTTC.